Included here is one T cell receptor (beta chain) sequence, with context. Its matching antigen is unknown. This specimen comes from a study of T cell responses to AZD1222 COVID-19 vaccine. Findings and limits, study-wide: Clonal diversity may have been underestimated, and the donors were mostly white British, with more females than males.

Profiled with immunoSEQ multiplex PCR; TCRdb holds only in-frame clones, not every one. The repertoire holds about 93,000 clones, with approximately 90% as singletons. This CDR3 is 14 amino acids long. CDR1 is GTSNPN, CDR2 SVGIG, per germline (reference sequence). The V and J ends lost 3 bases and 0 bases respectively, with 9 bases between them. J is TRBJ1-3 and V is TRBV30; D might be TRBD1 (6 bases). This sequence was found in an adult who received the AZD1222 COVID-19 vaccine. Sequenced here: peripheral blood, sampled 28 days after the second AZD1222 dose. The CDR3 protein is CAWRRTDSGNTIYF. The DNA for the CDR3 is TGTGCCTGGAGAAGGACAGACTCTGGAAACACCATATATTTT.